The rows below give T cell receptor beta chains drawn from one sample of a study of shared clonotypes between healthy human individuals. Measured with immunoSEQ multiplex PCR; TCRdb has only the in-frame clones, and not every one. This table holds about 490,000 clones, over 60% found once. The sample taken for sequencing was PBMCs. These receptors originate from a woman in her 40s in good health. Some clones in this sample may be carry-over from other donors' samples. Both conserved end residues are part of each CDR3. D genes are given only for firm matches. The size field is filled for only some rows; it gives once, few, many or a size class.

>TRBV18|.|TRBJ2-7|TRBD1
CASSPLDREVAQYF
TGTGCCAGCTCACCTTTGGACAGGGAGGTTGCGCAGTACTTC
>TRBV2|.|TRBJ2-5|TRBD1
CASNRDRQETQYF
TGTGCCAGCAATAGGGACAGGCAAGAGACCCAGTACTTC
>TRBV7-3|.|TRBJ2-1|TRBD2
CASSLGTSGKLGGEQFF
TGTGCCAGCAGCCTTGGGACTAGCGGGAAATTGGGCGGTGAGCAGTTCTTC
>TRBV11-2|.|TRBJ2-5|.
CASSLVASLRETQYF
TGTGCCAGCAGCTTAGTGGCTAGCCTGCGGGAGACCCAGTACTTC
>TRBV27|.|TRBJ2-5|.
CASSRLPGRGETQYF
TGTGCCAGCAGTCGATTACCCGGGAGAGGGGAGACCCAGTACTTC
>TRBV7-3|few|TRBJ2-6|.
CASSSRTSSGANVLTF
TGTGCCAGCAGCTCAAGGACGAGCTCTGGGGCCAACGTCCTGACTTTC
>TRBV6-1|.|TRBJ1-1|.
CASSELAGNTEAFF
TGTGCCAGCAGTGAACTTGCGGGGAACACTGAAGCTTTCTTT
>TRBV6-6|.|TRBJ2-7|TRBD1
CASEGDRSYEQYF
TGTGCCAGCGAAGGGGACAGAAGCTACGAGCAGTACTTC
>TRBV28|once|TRBJ2-1|TRBD2
CASSLSPSRGDEQFF
TGTGCCAGCAGTTTATCTCCTAGCCGGGGGGATGAGCAGTTCTTC
>TRBV7-8|.|TRBJ2-3|.
CASSPGANGSTDTQYF
TGTGCCAGCAGCCCAGGGGCTAACGGGAGCACAGATACGCAGTATTTT
>TRBV7-8|.|TRBJ2-7|TRBD2
CASSLASGRAYEQYF
TGTGCCAGCAGCTTAGCAAGCGGGAGGGCTTACGAGCAGTACTTC
>TRBV5-1|.|TRBJ2-5|TRBD2
CASSLGTSGPARAQYF
TGCGCCAGCAGCTTGGGGACTAGCGGTCCCGCGAGGGCCCAGTACTTC
>TRBV5-4|.|TRBJ2-7|.
CASSLSAWNEQYF
TGTGCCAGCAGCTTGTCGGCGTGGAACGAGCAGTACTTC
>TRBV7-9|.|TRBJ1-1|.
CASSLAKNTEAFF
TGTGCCAGCAGCCTTGCAAAGAACACTGAAGCTTTCTTT
>TRBV2|few|TRBJ2-3|TRBD2
CASSDGELAGEEDTQYF
TGTGCCAGCAGTGATGGTGAACTAGCGGGAGAGGAAGATACGCAGTATTTT
>TRBV6-1|.|TRBJ2-5|TRBD1
CASSVRTGMETQYF
TGTGCCAGCAGTGTGCGGACAGGGATGGAGACCCAGTACTTC
>TRBV9|.|TRBJ2-5|.
CASSRGGEETQYF
TGTGCCAGCAGCCGTGGGGGAGAAGAGACCCAGTACTTC
>TRBV15|.|TRBJ2-5|.
CATGGGQETQYF
TGTGCCACCGGCGGCGGCCAAGAGACCCAGTACTTC
>TRBV18|.|TRBJ1-2|TRBD1
CASSEGQGVRGYTF
TGTGCCAGCTCGGAGGGACAGGGGGTTCGGGGCTACACCTTC
>TRBV6-5|.|TRBJ2-3|TRBD2
CASSTTSGEGNTQYF
TGTGCCAGCAGCACGACTAGCGGGGAGGGGAATACGCAGTATTTT
>TRBV14|.|TRBJ2-2|.
CASSQARSGIGELFF
TGTGCCAGCAGCCAAGCTCGGTCAGGGATCGGGGAGCTGTTTTTT
>TRBV19|.|TRBJ1-1|.
CASSRGNTEAFF
TGTGCCAGTAGTCGGGGCAACACTGAAGCTTTCTTT
>TRBV30|.|TRBJ1-1|.
CAWIKTGGTEAFF
TGTGCCTGGATCAAAACGGGGGGCACTGAAGCTTTCTTT
>TRBV11-2|.|TRBJ2-1|.
CASSLNGGPYNEQFF
TGTGCCAGCAGCTTGAATGGTGGACCTTACAATGAGCAGTTCTTC
>TRBV2|.|TRBJ2-7|.
CASSGGLGGEQYF
TGTGCCAGCAGTGGAGGGCTCGGAGGCGAGCAGTACTTC
>TRBV27|few|TRBJ2-7|TRBD1
CASSPRGRGEQYF
TGTGCCAGCAGTCCCAGGGGGCGCGGCGAGCAGTACTTC
>TRBV30|once|TRBJ1-3|.
CAWNHLGPPGNTIYF
TGTGCCTGGAACCATTTGGGGCCCCCTGGAAACACCATATATTTT